The clone carrying this T cell receptor beta chain was seen many times. TCR beta CDR3 region amplification was performed from RNA transcripts. Primed by the HTBI set, a first-round RT-PCR was run on the TCR CDR3. Each CDR3 protein is one row after TCRdb ran MiXCR on the multiplex PCR reads. The top ten hold approximately 32% of the sample, which has 400,000 to 600,000 distinct CDR3 sequences, 15% to 20% seen once. Germline V gives CDR1 LGHDT, CDR2 YNNKEL (reference sequence). This CDR3 is built from 15 residues. V lost 2 bases and J 1 base, leaving 11 bases between the germline ends. Duration under 3 months, a NOSPECS grade of at least 4, and a Clinical Activity Score of at least 3 characterized the ophthalmopathy patients. This sample was included in a study of T cells in Graves' hyperthyroidism and ophthalmopathy.

The sequenced sample was blood. The TCR was taken from a woman aged 30 to 39 with Graves' ophthalmopathy. The chain carries TRBV3-1 and TRBJ1-2; D gene ambiguous. The DNA of the CDR3 is TGTGCCAGCAGCCAAACGGACGGTTTTAACTATGGCTACACCTTC. Protein sequence: CASSQTDGFNYGYTF.